This T cell receptor beta chain was observed in a study of blood T cell repertoires in COVID-19. The germline CDR1 and CDR2 sequences are MNHEY and SMNVEV (reference sequence). Trimming at V came to 5 bases and at J to 1 base, leaving 6 bases not matched to a gene. The CDR3 consists of 15 residues. The method was immunoSEQ multiplex PCR; TCRdb's version includes in-frame clones alone and lacks a portion of them. Of just over 90,000 clones in the sample, 60% to 85% were seen once. This clone has only one observation. The specimen sequenced was peripheral blood. The chain combines TRBV27 with TRBJ2-7; 9 bases are shared with TRBD1. The receptor's source is a man aged 65-85 years with acute or convalescent COVID-19. CDR3 residues: CASSRPGQGSYEQYF. The CDR3 DNA follows: TGTGCCAGCAGTCGCCCGGGACAGGGATCCTACGAGCAGTACTTC.